The 22 T cell receptor beta chains given below trace back to one sample, sequenced in a study of blood T cell repertoires in COVID-19. Sequencing was performed with immunoSEQ multiplex PCR; in TCRdb, only in-frame clones are kept and a portion is missing. The repertoire holds about 330,000 clones, roughly 86% seen once, with about 5.7% in the top ten. Sequencing was performed on PBMCs or T cells enriched from blood (not recorded which). The receptor set was obtained from a woman in her 30s who had recovered from COVID-19.

Here the CDR3 DNA reads TGTGCCAGCGGAAGGGAGGTTAACCCGACAACTAATGAAAAACTGTTTTTT. Translation: CASGREVNPTTNEKLFF. The V gene is TRBV5-4, the J gene TRBJ1-4; D is unclear. From germline, CDR1 is SGHNT and CDR2 YYREEE (reference sequence). The CDR3 is made up of 17 amino acids. V was clipped by 7 bases and J by 0 bases, with 19 bases between them.

The chain uses TRBV7-9 and TRBJ1-2; tentative D call: TRBD1 (5 bases). The V end lost 2 bases, the J end lost 8 bases, and 12 bases lay between the germline ends. CDR1 and CDR2 from the germline V gene are SEHNR and FQNEAQ (reference sequence). This CDR3 comprises 13 residues. In DNA form, the CDR3 reads TGTGCCAGCAGCTTAATAGGGGCCGTGGGCTACACCTTC. It yields the protein CASSLIGAVGYTF.

CDR3: CSAFQGPSYTF. The CDR3 coding sequence is TGCAGTGCTTTTCAGGGCCCGAGCTACACCTTC. The genes are TRBV20-1 and TRBJ1-2, with D possibly matching TRBD1 (5 bases). The CDR3 contains 11 residues. Trimming shortened V by 5 bases and J by 9 bases, and 13 bases separated the two germline ends. Per the germline V gene, CDR1 is DFQATT and CDR2 is SNEGSKA (reference sequence).

The chain carries TRBV7-2 and TRBJ1-3; no firm D call. Trimming stripped 5 bases from V and 4 bases from J, with 12 bases between. Germline V gene lookup returns CDR1 SGHTA and CDR2 FQGNSA. The CDR3 consists of 14 residues. CDR3 sequence: CASSVAILGNTIYF. The CDR3 DNA is TGTGCCAGCAGCGTCGCTATCTTAGGAAACACCATATATTTT.

The chain couples TRBV11-3 to TRBJ1-1, with D tentatively TRBD1 (6 bases). V was clipped by 4 bases and J by 0 bases, with 6 bases between them. This CDR3 region has 13 residues. Germline lookup yields CDR1 SGHNT and CDR2 YENEEA. The CDR3 sequence: CASSSGVNTEAFF. CDR3 coding DNA: TGTGCCAGCAGCTCAGGGGTGAACACTGAAGCTTTCTTT.

The V gene is TRBV29-1, the J gene TRBJ1-6; 7 positions match TRBD1. V lost 6 bases to trimming and J lost 6 bases; unmatched junction nucleotides: 8. CDR1 is SQVTM, CDR2 ANQGSEA, per germline. The length of the CDR3 is 14 residues. Here the CDR3 DNA reads TGCAGCGTGCGGGACAGTCCCCGTAATTCACCCCTCCACTTT. It encodes CSVRDSPRNSPLHF. Combining the CDR3 with reference TRBV29-1 and TRBJ1-6 gives the whole variable domain SAVISQKPSRDICQRGTSLTIQCQVDSQVTMMFWYRQQPGQSLTLIATANQGSEATYESGFVIDKFPISRPNLTFSTLTVSNMSPEDSSIYLCSVRDSPRNSPLHFGNGTRLTVT.

This chain connects TRBV10-3 to TRBJ2-7; 8 positions agree with TRBD2. J was trimmed by 3 bases and V by 6 bases; bases with no gene match: 7. The CDR3 has 14 amino acids. Germline CDR1 and CDR2: ENHRY and SYGVKD. CDR3 in DNA: TGTGCCATCAGGGAAGCGGGGGACCGCTACGAGCAGTACTTC. It specifies CAIREAGDRYEQYF.

This rearrangement joins TRBV18 to TRBJ1-5; D remains ambiguous. This CDR3 is built from 12 residues. Germline-derived CDR1 and CDR2 are KGHSH and LQKENI. V shed 3 bases and J shed 4 bases, with 4 bases lying between them. The CDR3, as DNA: TGTGCCAGCTCACCGGAGAATCAGCCCCAGCATTTT. As protein: CASSPENQPQHF.

The genes are TRBV4-2 and TRBJ2-5, with 12 bases fitting TRBD2. Germline loops: CDR1 LGHNA, CDR2 YNFKEQ. There are 15 residues in the CDR3. Trimming at V came to 4 bases and at J to 2 bases, leaving 2 bases not matched to a gene. The CDR3 DNA follows: TGTGCCAGCAGCCCGACTAGCGGGGGACAAGAGACCCAGTACTTC. It encodes CASSPTSGGQETQYF.

The chain links TRBV12-3 or TRBV12-4 to TRBJ1-6; D may be TRBD1 (6 bases). The CDR3 has 11 amino acids. With 3 bases removed from V and 15 bases from J, the gap between germline ends came to 9 bases. CDR3: CASSFRQVLHF. In DNA form, the CDR3 reads TGTGCCAGCAGTTTTAGACAGGTCCTCCACTTT.

This chain connects TRBV6-2 or TRBV6-3 to TRBJ2-7, with a weak D call TRBD1 (5 bases). Germline CDR1 MNHEY, CDR2 SVGEGT. The CDR3 is 14 residues long. Trimming shortened V by 0 bases and J by 5 bases, and 11 bases separated the two germline ends. DNA for the CDR3: TGTGCCAGCAGTTACTCAGTATTAGGGGACGAGCAGTACTTC. The encoded protein is CASSYSVLGDEQYF.

The chain has TRBV2 and TRBJ1-5; D gene ambiguous. Germline V gene lookup returns CDR1 SNHLY and CDR2 FYNNEI. CDR3 length: 13 residues. Trimming stripped 1 base from V and 7 bases from J, with 8 bases between. The CDR3 DNA is TGTGCCAGCAGTGAAGGGCAACAACAGCCCCAGCATTTT. It encodes CASSEGQQQPQHF. The complete variable domain, with remaining parts taken from reference TRBV2 and TRBJ1-5, reads EPEVTQTPSHQVTQMGQEVILRCVPISNHLYFYWYRQILGQKVEFLVSFYNNEISEKSEIFDDQFSVERPDGSNFTLKIRSTKLEDSAMYFCASSEGQQQPQHFGDGTRLSIL.

The V gene is TRBV6-5, the J gene TRBJ1-6, with a weak D call TRBD1 (5 bases). The CDR3 contains 15 residues. The V gene lost 6 bases and the J gene lost 7 bases, with 16 bases spanning the gap. CDR1 is MNHEY, CDR2 SVGAGI, per germline. CDR3 sequence (DNA): TGTGCCAGCAGCGATCATCCGAAGGGGAATTCACCCCTCCACTTT. Its protein is CASSDHPKGNSPLHF.

The V gene is TRBV4-3, the J gene TRBJ2-1; 9 positions agree with TRBD2. The CDR3 is made up of 17 amino acids. With 0 bases clipped from V and 2 bases from J, the junction kept 5 bases outside the gene matches. CDR1 LGHNA and CDR2 YSLEER come from the germline V gene. This CDR3 reads CASSQDVAGGAYNEQFF. CDR3 sequence (DNA): TGCGCCAGCAGCCAAGATGTCGCGGGGGGGGCCTACAATGAGCAGTTCTTC.

The V gene is TRBV7-9, the J gene TRBJ1-2; unclear D gene. Germline lookup yields CDR1 SEHNR and CDR2 FQNEAQ (reference sequence). The CDR3 covers 15 residues. With 5 bases removed from V and 1 base from J, the gap between germline ends came to 14 bases. CDR3 region: CASSPHLVSNYGYTF. The CDR3 DNA reads as TGTGCCAGCAGCCCCCATCTCGTTAGTAACTATGGCTACACCTTC.

V usage is TRBV7-2 and J usage is TRBJ1-5, with D unresolved. The CDR3 sequence is 16 residues long. Trimming left V 2 bases short and J 2 bases short, with 13 bases between. CDR1 is SGHTA and CDR2 is FQGNSA in the germline V gene. CDR3 loop: CASSLSGGLGNQPQHF. The CDR3 DNA is TGTGCCAGCAGCTTAAGTGGAGGGCTGGGCAATCAGCCCCAGCATTTT.

The chain carries TRBV4-2 and TRBJ1-3, with 9 nucleotides matching TRBD1. V lost 1 base and J lost 4; bases outside the gene matches: 5. The germline V gene has CDR1 LGHNA and CDR2 YNFKEQ. There are 16 residues in the CDR3. CDR3 region: CASSQADRGRGNTIYF. DNA for the CDR3: TGTGCCAGCAGCCAAGCGGACAGGGGTAGGGGAAACACCATATATTTT.

This sequence joins TRBV19 and TRBJ2-7, with no clear D. V lost 6 bases and J lost 2, with 14 bases in between. The CDR3 runs 14 residues. The V gene's germline CDR1 is LNHDA and CDR2 SQIVND (reference sequence). The CDR3 nucleotides read TGTGCCAGTAGCACTACGGCAGATACCTACGAGCAGTACTTC. It is translated as CASSTTADTYEQYF.

This chain connects TRBV5-1 to TRBJ2-5; TRBD1 matches at 7 bases. This CDR3 region has 13 residues. CDR1 is SGHRS and CDR2 is YFSETQ in the germline V gene. Unmatched junction bases numbered 5, after V lost 5 bases and J lost 4 bases. CDR3 DNA: TGCGCCAGCAGGTATGGGACAGCAGAGACCCAGTACTTC. Its translation: CASRYGTAETQYF.

Here the CDR3 reads CASSPRGGRYHEQFF. The CDR3 bases are TGTGCCAGCAGCCCCCGGGGGGGGCGGTATCATGAGCAGTTCTTC. The chain combines TRBV7-6 with TRBJ2-1; 8 bases align to TRBD2. With 5 bases clipped from V and 8 bases from J, the junction kept 11 bases outside the gene matches. Germline V CDR1 and CDR2: SGHVS, FNYEAQ. This CDR3 spans 15 amino acids. Using reference TRBV7-6 and TRBJ2-1 for the parts outside the CDR3, the full variable domain is GAGVSQSPRYKVTKRGQDVALRCDPISGHVSLYWYRQALGQGPEFLTYFNYEAQQDKSGLPNDRFSAERPEGSISTLTIQRTEQRDSAMYRCASSPRGGRYHEQFFGPGTRLTVL.

The chain combines TRBV19 with TRBJ2-3; D is ambiguous. The CDR3 spans 16 residues. With 3 bases removed from V and 1 base from J, the gap between germline ends came to 14 bases. CDR1 LNHDA and CDR2 SQIVND come from the germline V gene (reference sequence). CDR3 coding DNA: TGTGCCAGTAGTATTGGTGAGACGGGTGGCACAGATACGCAGTATTTT. Its protein is CASSIGETGGTDTQYF. Full variable domain (missing parts from reference TRBV19 and TRBJ2-3): DGGITQSPKYLFRKEGQNVTLSCEQNLNHDAMYWYRQDPGQGLRLIYYSQIVNDFQKGDIAEGYSVSREKKESFPLTVTSAQKNPTAFYLCASSIGETGGTDTQYFGPGTRLTVL.

The rearrangement links TRBV28 to TRBJ1-1, with 7 bases identical to TRBD1. The CDR3 is made up of 12 amino acids. V lost 5 bases and J lost 7; bases outside the gene matches: 4. Germline loops: CDR1 MDHEN, CDR2 SYDVKM. CDR3 sequence (DNA): TGTGCCAGCAGTAACAGGGGCTTTGAAGCTTTCTTT. Translating gives CASSNRGFEAFF.